This T cell receptor (beta chain) emerged from a study of cytomegalovirus exposure and HLA in healthy donors. Both 60 Vbeta primers and 13 Jbeta primers went into the PCR. Per the original methods: Unique TCR beta chains totaled some 88 million in a later count, with around 12 million of them shared. Some clones are missing from TCRdb's copy, which holds only in-frame ones; the method was immunoSEQ multiplex PCR. V and J calls and clone size are those listed in that table; D and trimming were worked out from the DNA. The sample has 110,000 or so clones, 76% seen once. Trimming took 0 bases from V and 6 from J; bases not matched to a gene: 5. This CDR3 is built from 15 residues. CDR1 SGHKS and CDR2 YYEKEE come from the germline V gene (reference sequence). Study conclusions and caveats: 15,000 to 20,000 TCR beta sequences were associated with HLA alleles at 0.05 false discovery rate in a later analysis.

Concerning this clone: Its antigen is undetermined.

The receptor comes from a man aged 45-65 years in good health and CMV-seropositive. The V and J genes are TRBV5-5 and TRBJ1-4, with 7 bases that match TRBD1. The sample was PBMCs. CDR3 protein: CASSLDGTEDEKLFF. In DNA form, the CDR3 reads TGTGCCAGCAGCTTGGACGGGACAGAGGATGAAAAACTGTTTTTT.